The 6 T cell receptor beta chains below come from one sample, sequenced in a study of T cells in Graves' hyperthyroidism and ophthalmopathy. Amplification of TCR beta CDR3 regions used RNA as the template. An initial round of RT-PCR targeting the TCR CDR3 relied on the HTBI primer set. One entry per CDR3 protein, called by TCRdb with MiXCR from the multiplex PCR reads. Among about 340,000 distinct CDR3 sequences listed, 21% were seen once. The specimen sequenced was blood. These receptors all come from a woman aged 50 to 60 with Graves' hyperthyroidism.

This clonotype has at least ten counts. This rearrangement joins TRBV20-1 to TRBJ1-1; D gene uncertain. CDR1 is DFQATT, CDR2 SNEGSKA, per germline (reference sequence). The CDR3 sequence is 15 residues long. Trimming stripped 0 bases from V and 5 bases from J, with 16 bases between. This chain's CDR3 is CSARDRTLGYTEAFF. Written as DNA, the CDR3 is TGCAGTGCTAGAGACCGTACCTTAGGGTATACTGAAGCTTTCTTT.

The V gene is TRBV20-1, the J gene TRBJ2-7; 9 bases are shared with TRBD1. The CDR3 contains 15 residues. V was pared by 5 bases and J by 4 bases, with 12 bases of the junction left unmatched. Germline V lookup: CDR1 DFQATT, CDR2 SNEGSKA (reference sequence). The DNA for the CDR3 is TGCAGTGCTGTGAGCCGGGACAGGGTGGGTTACGAGCAGTACTTC. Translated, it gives CSAVSRDRVGYEQYF.

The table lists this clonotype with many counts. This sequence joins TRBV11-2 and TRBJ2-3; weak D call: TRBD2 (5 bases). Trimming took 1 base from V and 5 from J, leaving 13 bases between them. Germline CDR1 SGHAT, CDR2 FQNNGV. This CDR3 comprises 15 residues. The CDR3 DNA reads TGTGCCAGCAGCTTAGGAGGGTTCTCTCAAGATACGCAGTATTTT. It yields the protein CASSLGGFSQDTQYF.

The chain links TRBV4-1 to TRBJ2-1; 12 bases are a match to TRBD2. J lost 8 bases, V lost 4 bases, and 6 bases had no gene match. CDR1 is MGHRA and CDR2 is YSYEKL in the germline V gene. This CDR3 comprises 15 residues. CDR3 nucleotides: TGCGCCAGCAGCCTAGGACTAGCGGGGTCCCATGAGCAGTTCTTC. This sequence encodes CASSLGLAGSHEQFF.

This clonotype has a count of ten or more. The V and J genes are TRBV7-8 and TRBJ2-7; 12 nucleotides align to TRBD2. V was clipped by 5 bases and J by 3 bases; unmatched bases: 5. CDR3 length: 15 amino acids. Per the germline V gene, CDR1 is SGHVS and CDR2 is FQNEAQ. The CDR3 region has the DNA TGTGCCAGCAGCGGGAGACTAGCGGGAGTCTACGAGCAGTACTTC. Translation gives CASSGRLAGVYEQYF.

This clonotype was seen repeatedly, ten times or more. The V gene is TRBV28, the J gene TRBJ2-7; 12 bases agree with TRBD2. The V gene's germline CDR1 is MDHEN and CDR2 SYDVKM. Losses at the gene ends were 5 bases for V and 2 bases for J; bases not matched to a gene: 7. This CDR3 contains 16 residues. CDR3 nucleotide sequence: TGTGCCAGCAGTGGGGAGACTAGCGGGAGCCCCTACGAGCAGTACTTC. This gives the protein CASSGETSGSPYEQYF.